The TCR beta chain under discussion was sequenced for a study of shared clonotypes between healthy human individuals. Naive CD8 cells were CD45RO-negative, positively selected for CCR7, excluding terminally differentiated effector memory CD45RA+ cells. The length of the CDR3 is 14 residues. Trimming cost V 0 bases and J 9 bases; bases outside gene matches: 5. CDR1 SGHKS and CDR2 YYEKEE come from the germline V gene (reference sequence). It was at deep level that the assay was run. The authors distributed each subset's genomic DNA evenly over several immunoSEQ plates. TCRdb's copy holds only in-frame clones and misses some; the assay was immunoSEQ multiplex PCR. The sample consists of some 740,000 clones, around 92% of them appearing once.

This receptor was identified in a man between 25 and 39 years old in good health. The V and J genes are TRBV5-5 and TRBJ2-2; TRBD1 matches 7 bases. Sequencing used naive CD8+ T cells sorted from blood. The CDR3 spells CASSLGQGVWELFF. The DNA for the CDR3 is TGTGCCAGCAGCTTGGGGCAGGGGGTATGGGAGCTGTTTTTT. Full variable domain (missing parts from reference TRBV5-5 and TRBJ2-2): DAGVTQSPTHLIKTRGQQVTLRCSPISGHKSVSWYQQVLGQGPQFIFQYYEKEERGRGNFPDRFSARQFPNYSSELNVNALLLGDSALYLCASSLGQGVWELFFGEGSRLTVL.